These 7 T cell receptor beta chains were sequenced from one sample in a study of blood T cells in healthy people across ages. Then a second PCR, running roughly 6 to 11 cycles, was carried out with a sample-barcoded 5' primer and a J-beta primer mix. Each CDR3 protein gets one entry after TCRdb re-called the 5' RACE reads with MiXCR. The sample carries approximately 1.5 million distinct CDR3 sequences, about 32% recorded once. Specimen: blood. All receptors derive from a young woman in good health.

In its sample, this clonotype was seen a few times. The chain joins TRBV11-1 to TRBJ2-7, with D perhaps TRBD2 (6 bases). The germline V and J ends were trimmed by 6 bases and 2 bases, with 17 bases remaining between them. The CDR3 length is 15 residues. The V gene's germline CDR1 is SGHAT and CDR2 FQDESV (reference sequence). CDR3 coding DNA: TGTGCCAGCAGTCAAAAAAAGCTAGCGACCTACGAGCAGTACTTC. It yields the protein CASSQKKLATYEQYF.

The chain is built from TRBV20-1 and TRBJ2-1, with TRBD2 matching 10 bases. With 1 base clipped from V and 7 bases from J, the junction kept 10 bases outside the gene matches. The CDR3 totals 16 residues. CDR1 is DFQATT, CDR2 SNEGSKA, per germline (reference sequence). CDR3 DNA sequence: TGCAGTGCTAGAGTGAGCGGGAGGGTCAGGGGGAATGAGCAGTTCTTC. Residues: CSARVSGRVRGNEQFF.

This clonotype has just a few counts. The V gene is TRBV20-1, the J gene TRBJ1-5, with D perhaps TRBD1 (5 bases). Per the germline V gene, CDR1 is DFQATT and CDR2 is SNEGSKA (reference sequence). The CDR3 loop spans 12 amino acids. V lost 3 bases and J 5 bases, leaving 8 bases between the germline ends. The CDR3 DNA reads as TGCAGTGCTAGCATAGGGGATCAGCCCCAGCATTTT. It yields the protein CSASIGDQPQHF.

J is TRBJ1-2 and V is TRBV5-1; 7 bases align to TRBD1. This CDR3 has 15 amino acids. V dropped 2 bases and J dropped 6; count of bases not matched to a gene: 10. The germline V gene has CDR1 SGHRS and CDR2 YFSETQ. CDR3 coding DNA: TGCGCCAGCAGCTTCGGTATAAAGGGGGCGGATGGCTACACCTTC. Its translation is CASSFGIKGADGYTF.

This clonotype has just a few counts. V is TRBV6-4 and J is TRBJ2-3; D might be TRBD1 (6 bases). The CDR3 spans 15 residues. V was clipped by 6 bases and J by 5 bases, with 18 bases between them. Looked up from germline, CDR1 is MRHNA and CDR2 is SNTAGT. In nucleotides, the CDR3 is TGTGCCAGCAGCGACGGGACATCCGACGGAGATACGCAGTATTTT. It specifies CASSDGTSDGDTQYF.

This clonotype was recorded a few times. V gene TRBV10-3 combines with J gene TRBJ2-7; TRBD1 is a possible D gene (5 bases). The ends were cut back, 6 bases at V and 0 bases at J, with 6 bases in the middle. Germline CDR1 reads ENHRY; CDR2 reads SYGVKD. The CDR3 has 12 amino acids. The CDR3 here is CAISRVSYEQYF. CDR3 coding DNA: TGTGCCATCAGCAGGGTCTCCTACGAGCAGTACTTC.

The chain combines TRBV29-1 with TRBJ2-3; no definite D call. Germline V lookup: CDR1 SQVTM, CDR2 ANQGSEA. The germline V and J ends were trimmed by 3 bases and 15 bases, with 7 bases remaining between them. The CDR3 is 8 amino acids. CDR3 in amino acids: CSVEGLYF. The CDR3, as DNA: TGCAGCGTTGAGGGTCTTTATTTT.